The entry below gives a single TCR beta chain sequence along with its context. In germline, CDR1 is MGHDK, CDR2 SYGVNS. The CDR3 is 14 residues long. The ends were cut back, 4 bases at V and 2 bases at J, with 11 bases in the middle. The sample originates from a study of shared clonotypes between healthy human individuals. Assay used: immunoSEQ multiplex PCR; TCRdb lists only in-frame clones, some missing. In the table there are approximately 640,000 clones, roughly 91% of which are singletons. Material for sequencing was memory CD8+ T cells from PBMCs. The subset was: CD45RO+ cells pooled with CCR7-negative TemRA cells. The origin of this receptor is a young man in good health. Some clones in this sample may be carry-over from other donors' samples. The rearrangement links TRBV25-1 to TRBJ1-2; D gene ambiguous. The CDR3 protein is CASSVGRKNYGYTF. The CDR3 DNA follows: TGTGCCAGCAGTGTAGGACGGAAAAACTATGGCTACACCTTC.